These 18 T cell receptor beta chains originate from one sample sequenced in a study of blood T cell repertoires in COVID-19. Here immunoSEQ multiplex PCR was the method, and the copy in TCRdb shows in-frame clones only, minus some. Of around 340,000 clones detected, about 86% appear once; the ten largest clones hold around 3%. Sequenced sample: peripheral blood. All receptors come from a man under 40 with active or convalescent COVID-19.

This clone was counted ten times or more. The chain joins TRBV5-1 to TRBJ2-3; no clear D gene. CDR1 is SGHRS and CDR2 is YFSETQ in the germline V gene. V was shortened by 2 bases and J by 2 bases, with 6 bases between the two germline ends. This CDR3 has 13 residues. This chain's CDR3 is CASSLAPTDTQYF. Here the CDR3 DNA reads TGCGCCAGCAGCTTAGCCCCCACAGATACGCAGTATTTT.

The chain uses TRBV11-2 and TRBJ2-1; 10 bases line up with TRBD2. The CDR3 runs 17 residues. Germline V gene data show CDR1 as SGHAT and CDR2 as FQNNGV. With 4 bases clipped from V and 0 bases from J, the junction kept 6 bases outside the gene matches. In DNA form, the CDR3 reads TGTGCCAGCAGCTCCCCACTAGCGGGGAGCTCCTACAATGAGCAGTTCTTC. As protein: CASSSPLAGSSYNEQFF.

The CDR3 loop reads CATSDKSPGLAGVDEQFF. The CDR3 nucleotides are TGTGCCACCAGTGATAAAAGCCCGGGACTAGCGGGAGTGGATGAGCAGTTCTTC. V is TRBV24-1 and J is TRBJ2-1, with 14 bases aligning to TRBD2. The J segment lost 8 bases and the V segment lost 3 bases, leaving 11 bases of the junction unmatched. The CDR3 totals 18 residues. Germline CDR1 reads KGHDR; CDR2 reads SFDVKD.

DNA of the CDR3: TGTGCCAGCAGCCATAGTACCTCCTACAATGAGCAGTTCTTC. This translates into CASSHSTSYNEQFF. This chain uses TRBV9 with TRBJ2-1, with D hard to call. This CDR3 region has 14 residues. CDR1 SGDLS and CDR2 YYNGEE come from the germline V gene. The V end was cut by 4 bases, the J end by 0 bases, with 8 bases between.

The genes are TRBV28 and TRBJ2-7; D may be TRBD2 (8 bases). The length of the CDR3 is 18 residues. In germline, CDR1 is MDHEN, CDR2 SYDVKM. Trimming left V 5 bases short and J 2 bases short, with 25 bases between. The CDR3 sequence: CASSLHQGGGTRTYEQYF. The DNA of the CDR3 is TGTGCCAGCAGTCTTCACCAGGGGGGCGGGACTAGGACCTACGAGCAGTACTTC.

The chain employs TRBV6-5 and TRBJ2-2; D possibly corresponds to TRBD2 (5 bases). Germline V CDR1 and CDR2: MNHEY, SVGAGI. V was shortened by 2 bases and J by 0 bases, with 7 bases between the two germline ends. The CDR3 is 15 amino acids. The CDR3 coding sequence is TGTGCCAGCAGTTACGAGGGCCCGAACACCGGGGAGCTGTTTTTT. This gives the protein CASSYEGPNTGELFF.

The rearrangement joins TRBV5-1 to TRBJ2-1; unclear D gene. In germline, CDR1 is SGHRS, CDR2 YFSETQ. This CDR3 has 14 residues. Trimming removed 0 bases from V and 5 bases from J, with 9 bases in between. Here the CDR3 DNA reads TGCGCCAGCAGCTTGGGACTGGAAAACAATGAGCAGTTCTTC. Its protein is CASSLGLENNEQFF.

V usage is TRBV6-5 and J usage is TRBJ1-4; 8 positions agree with TRBD1. J was trimmed by 4 bases and V by 6 bases; bases with no gene match: 4. The CDR3 has 14 residues. The germline CDR1 and CDR2 sequences are MNHEY and SVGAGI. This CDR3 is CASRLGQGNEKLFF. The CDR3 DNA reads TGTGCCAGCAGACTAGGACAGGGTAATGAAAAACTGTTTTTT.

V and J are TRBV20-1 and TRBJ2-5, with D unclear. Germline V gene lookup returns CDR1 DFQATT and CDR2 SNEGSKA (reference sequence). This CDR3 spans 11 amino acids. The V end was cut by 5 bases, the J end by 5 bases, with 9 bases between. The CDR3, as DNA: TGCAGTGCTTTAGCTCCCGAGACCCAGTACTTC. Translation gives CSALAPETQYF.

The chain links TRBV10-3 to TRBJ2-6, with D perhaps TRBD1 (5 bases). There are 14 residues in the CDR3. Germline lookup yields CDR1 ENHRY and CDR2 SYGVKD. Trimming left V 8 bases short and J 1 base short, with 9 bases between. The CDR3 here is CAIGPGSGANVLTF. The CDR3 bases are TGTGCCATCGGGCCAGGGTCTGGGGCCAACGTCCTGACTTTC.

V usage is TRBV25-1 and J usage is TRBJ1-5; no definite D call. CDR1 is MGHDK, CDR2 SYGVNS, per germline. The germline V and J ends were trimmed by 4 bases and 5 bases, with 9 bases remaining between them. The CDR3 is 13 amino acids. CDR3 region: CASSGGKDQPQHF. CDR3 nucleotides: TGTGCCAGCAGTGGAGGAAAGGATCAGCCCCAGCATTTT.

This clone showed up just once. J is TRBJ1-5 and V is TRBV24-1; D might be TRBD1 (6 bases). CDR1 KGHDR and CDR2 SFDVKD come from the germline V gene. V gave up 6 bases and J gave up 4 bases, with 12 bases separating them. This CDR3 region has 14 residues. CDR3 region: CATSRTGSNQPQHF. DNA of the CDR3: TGTGCCACCAGTCGAACAGGGTCTAATCAGCCCCAGCATTTT.

The chain links TRBV5-1 to TRBJ2-5; 9 positions match TRBD1. The junction had 12 bases not matched to a gene; V was cut back by 7 bases and J by 5 bases. From germline, CDR1 is SGHRS and CDR2 YFSETQ. This CDR3 is 15 amino acids long. The CDR3 nucleotides are TGCGCCAGCGTGGCGGGACAGGGAAATGAGGAGACCCAGTACTTC. Translation: CASVAGQGNEETQYF. Looking up the rest from reference TRBV5-1 and TRBJ2-5 gives the full variable domain: KAGVTQTPRYLIKTRGQQVTLSCSPISGHRSVSWYQQTPGQGLQFLFEYFSETQRNKGNFPGRFSGRQFSNSRSEMNVSTLELGDSALYLCASVAGQGNEETQYFGPGTRLLVL.

Turning to this clone: At the DNA level, this CDR3 is encoded by other sequences in the same sample as well. The chain joins TRBV18 to TRBJ1-2; 7 bases match TRBD1. Germline trimming cut 3 bases from V and 0 bases from J; bases unmatched to any gene: 1. CDR1 and CDR2 from the germline V gene are KGHSH and LQKENI. The CDR3 totals 14 residues. In DNA form, the CDR3 reads TGTGCCAGCTCACCGACAGGGTCTAACTATGGCTACACCTTC. Its protein is CASSPTGSNYGYTF.

The chain links TRBV5-6 to TRBJ2-2; a possible D gene is TRBD2 (7 bases). V was pared by 1 base and J by 4 bases, with 11 bases between. Germline-derived CDR1 and CDR2 are SGHDT and YYEEEE. This CDR3 comprises 15 residues. The CDR3 coding sequence is TGTGCCAGCAGCTTGCGGGGGGCCACCACCGGGGAGCTGTTTTTT. Translating it yields CASSLRGATTGELFF.

The chain links TRBV7-3 to TRBJ2-3; 11 bases fit TRBD2. Trimming cost V 4 bases and J 6 bases; bases outside gene matches: 3. The CDR3 length is 14 residues. Germline V gene sequence: CDR1 SGHTA, CDR2 FQGTGA. CDR3 protein: CASSSLAGGDTQYF. DNA of the CDR3: TGTGCCAGCAGCTCCCTAGCGGGAGGCGATACGCAGTATTTT.

V usage is TRBV24-1 and J usage is TRBJ2-3; D perhaps matches TRBD2 (5 bases). The germline V gene encodes CDR1 KGHDR and CDR2 SFDVKD. CDR3 length equals 13 residues. Between the trimmed V and J ends, which lost 9 bases and 1 base, there was a span of 10 bases. CDR3 coding DNA: TGTGCCACCGGGTCGGAGGGCACAGATACGCAGTATTTT. Protein: CATGSEGTDTQYF.

V is TRBV9 and J is TRBJ2-7; tentatively, D is TRBD1 (6 bases). Between the trimmed V and J ends, which lost 3 bases and 3 bases, there was a span of 13 bases. The CDR3 runs to 14 residues. Germline-derived CDR1 and CDR2 are SGDLS and YYNGEE. CDR3 sequence (DNA): TGTGCCAGCAGCGAGGACGACAGGAACTACGAGCAGTACTTC. Its translation is CASSEDDRNYEQYF.